This is a list of T cell receptor beta chains from one sample in a study of cytomegalovirus exposure and HLA in healthy donors. Generated by immunoSEQ multiplex PCR, the TCRdb table keeps only in-frame clones and is missing some. Altogether roughly 82,000 clones are present, roughly four fifths being singletons, with the ten largest covering about 6%. Input material: PBMCs. Receptors originate from a woman aged 45-65 years in good health and CMV-seropositive. Each CDR3 is given with its conserved first and last residue. The D gene is left open where the match is weak. Some rows mark clone size as missing; the rest say once, few, many or name a class of expanded clone.

V gene,J gene,clone size,CDR3 length,D gene,CDR3 protein,CDR3 DNA
TRBV5-6,TRBJ2-7,NA,14,TRBD1,CASSLGTGLYEQYF,TGTGCCAGCAGCTTGGGGACAGGACTCTACGAGCAGTACTTC
TRBV2,TRBJ2-1,NA,15,TRBD2,CASRVREAGDNEQFF,TGTGCCAGCAGGGTTCGGGAGGCGGGAGACAATGAGCAGTTCTTC
TRBV30,TRBJ1-5,NA,13,TRBD1,CAWQGTGNQPQHF,TGTGCCTGGCAAGGGACAGGCAATCAGCCCCAGCATTTT
TRBV2,TRBJ2-7,few,14,NA,CASSYRGGFYEQYF,TGTGCCAGCAGTTACAGGGGGGGGTTCTACGAGCAGTACTTC
TRBV2,TRBJ2-5,NA,14,TRBD2,CASKKAGGGETQYF,TGTGCCAGCAAGAAGGCGGGAGGGGGGGAGACCCAGTACTTC
TRBV19,TRBJ1-2,NA,14,NA,CASSKTLVSDGYTF,TGTGCCAGTAGTAAGACGCTAGTCTCAGATGGCTACACCTTC
TRBV29-1,TRBJ2-7,NA,14,TRBD1,CSVRGQGALNEQYF,TGCAGCGTTCGTGGACAGGGGGCGCTTAACGAGCAGTACTTC
TRBV9,TRBJ1-5,NA,14,NA,CASSVGDRNQPQHF,TGTGCCAGCAGCGTAGGAGACAGAAATCAGCCCCAGCATTTT
TRBV5-6,TRBJ1-2,NA,13,NA,CASSTITSYGYTF,TGTGCCAGCAGTACAATAACGTCCTATGGCTACACCTTC
TRBV11-3,TRBJ2-7,NA,15,TRBD1,CASSLPGQGGYEQYF,TGTGCCAGCAGCTTACCCGGACAGGGTGGCTACGAGCAGTACTTC
TRBV6-5,TRBJ1-1,NA,14,NA,CASTKTGTVTEAFF,TGTGCCAGCACCAAAACAGGGACGGTTACTGAAGCTTTCTTT
TRBV5-4,TRBJ2-7,NA,15,NA,CASRDASSGPYEQYF,TGTGCCAGCAGAGATGCCAGCAGCGGCCCCTACGAGCAGTACTTC
TRBV27,TRBJ2-3,NA,13,NA,CASRLAGTDTQYF,TGTGCCAGCAGACTAGCCGGCACAGATACGCAGTATTTT
TRBV27,TRBJ2-7,NA,14,TRBD1,CASSKGTGEYEQYF,TGTGCCAGCAGTAAAGGGACAGGAGAGTACGAGCAGTACTTC
TRBV5-6,TRBJ2-5,NA,16,TRBD2,CASSNGTSGRRETQYF,TGTGCCAGCAGCAACGGGACTAGCGGGAGACGAGAGACCCAGTACTTC
TRBV6-6,TRBJ2-7,NA,13,NA,CASSQERSYEQYF,TGTGCCAGCAGTCAAGAACGGAGTTACGAGCAGTACTTC
TRBV28,TRBJ1-2,NA,12,TRBD1,CAGQQGIGGYTF,TGTGCCGGTCAACAGGGGATCGGTGGCTACACCTTC
TRBV29-1,TRBJ1-1,NA,13,NA,CSVATIMNTEAFF,TGCAGCGTTGCGACAATTATGAACACTGAAGCTTTCTTT
TRBV9,TRBJ2-1,NA,17,NA,CASSVPVLGTIDNEQFF,TGTGCCAGCAGCGTACCCGTTCTCGGGACAATCGACAATGAGCAGTTCTTC
TRBV15,TRBJ1-2,NA,15,NA,CATSRDRTGSDGYTF,TGTGCCACCAGCAGAGACCGCACAGGATCGGATGGCTACACCTTC
TRBV28,TRBJ1-5,NA,14,NA,CASSPDRLGQPQHF,TGTGCCAGCAGTCCTGACAGGCTCGGCCAGCCCCAGCATTTT
TRBV9,TRBJ2-3,NA,16,TRBD2,CASSVAAGGNPDTQYF,TGTGCCAGCAGCGTAGCAGCGGGAGGCAACCCGGATACGCAGTATTTT
TRBV10-3,TRBJ2-2,NA,17,NA,CAISESAGTANTGELFF,TGTGCCATCAGTGAGTCTGCGGGCACCGCGAACACCGGGGAGCTGTTTTTT
TRBV28,TRBJ1-2,NA,13,NA,CASTSESLRGYTF,TGTGCCAGCACGTCGGAGAGCCTTCGGGGCTACACCTTC
TRBV29-1,TRBJ1-4,medium-sized,13,TRBD1,CSVEGQGSEKLFF,TGCAGCGTTGAGGGACAGGGGAGTGAAAAACTGTTTTTT
TRBV19,TRBJ1-1,NA,19,TRBD1,CASSWTKLSDRSMNTEAFF,TGTGCCAGTAGTTGGACCAAGTTATCGGACAGGTCCATGAACACTGAAGCTTTCTTT
TRBV5-1,TRBJ2-5,once,16,NA,CASSLGEGGKAETQYF,TGCGCCAGCAGCTTGGGTGAAGGGGGTAAGGCGGAGACCCAGTACTTC
TRBV29-1,TRBJ2-2,NA,15,NA,CSVEGPDRQTGELFF,TGCAGCGTTGAAGGTCCCGACAGGCAGACCGGGGAGCTGTTTTTT
TRBV4-2,TRBJ2-5,NA,16,TRBD2,CASSQVGLADQETQYF,TGTGCCAGCAGCCAAGTGGGACTAGCGGACCAAGAGACCCAGTACTTC
TRBV27,TRBJ2-3,NA,16,TRBD2,CASTTLAGGPGDTQYF,TGTGCCAGCACTACCCTAGCGGGAGGGCCGGGAGATACGCAGTATTTT
TRBV15,TRBJ2-7,NA,14,TRBD1,CATSRGDRTYEQYF,TGTGCCACCAGCAGAGGGGACAGAACCTACGAGCAGTACTTC
TRBV14,TRBJ2-7,NA,15,NA,CASSQAPAGGYEQYF,TGTGCCAGCAGCCAAGCTCCTGCCGGGGGCTACGAGCAGTACTTC
TRBV15,TRBJ1-5,once,14,TRBD1,CATSRKQGNQPQHF,TGTGCCACCAGCAGGAAACAGGGGAATCAGCCCCAGCATTTT
TRBV29-1,TRBJ1-1,NA,12,TRBD1,CSGRQGGTEAFF,TGCAGCGGGCGACAGGGAGGCACTGAAGCTTTCTTT